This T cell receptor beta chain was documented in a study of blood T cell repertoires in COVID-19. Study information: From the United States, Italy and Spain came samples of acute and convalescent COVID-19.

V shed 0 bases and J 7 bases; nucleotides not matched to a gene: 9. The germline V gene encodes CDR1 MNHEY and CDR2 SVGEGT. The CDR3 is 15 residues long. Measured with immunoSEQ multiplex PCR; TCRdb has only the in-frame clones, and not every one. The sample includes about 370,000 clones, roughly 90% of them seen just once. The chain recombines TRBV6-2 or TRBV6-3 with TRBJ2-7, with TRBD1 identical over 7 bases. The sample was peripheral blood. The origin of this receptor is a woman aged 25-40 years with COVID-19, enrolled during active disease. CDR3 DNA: TGTGCCAGCAGTTACTCCAGGGACAGATTAGATGAGCAGTACTTC. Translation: CASSYSRDRLDEQYF.